The 12 T cell receptor beta chains reported below all come from one sample, sequenced in a study of blood T cell repertoires in COVID-19. Sequenced by immunoSEQ multiplex PCR; TCRdb stores in-frame clones only, minus some. The sample lists some 300,000 clones; just under 90% were seen once. Sequencing was performed on PBMCs or T cells enriched from blood (not recorded which). Source of these receptors: a woman in her 30s who had recovered from COVID-19.

This chain joins TRBV6-5 and TRBJ2-2; weak D call: TRBD2 (5 bases). Between the trimmed V and J ends, which lost 8 bases and 6 bases, there was a span of 13 bases. CDR3 size: 13 residues. The germline V gene encodes CDR1 MNHEY and CDR2 SVGAGI. Here the CDR3 reads CASVREVPGELFF. The CDR3 region has the DNA TGTGCCAGCGTCCGGGAAGTTCCCGGGGAGCTGTTTTTT.

The rearrangement links TRBV28 to TRBJ1-1; 10 bases fit TRBD1. In germline, CDR1 is MDHEN, CDR2 SYDVKM. V was pared by 4 bases and J by 3 bases, with 5 bases of the junction left unmatched. The CDR3 runs 15 residues. CDR3 nucleotides: TGTGCCAGCAGTTCGGGGACAGGGGCGGACACTGAAGCTTTCTTT. Translating gives CASSSGTGADTEAFF. Full variable domain (outside the CDR3, taken from reference TRBV28 and TRBJ1-1): DVKVTQSSRYLVKRTGEKVFLECVQDMDHENMFWYRQDPGLGLRLIYFSYDVKMKEKGDIPEGYSVSREKKERFSLILESASTNQTSMYLCASSSGTGADTEAFFGQGTRLTVV.

This chain uses TRBV12-5 with TRBJ2-5; D unclear. This CDR3 is built from 10 residues. Germline V gene data show CDR1 as LGHNT and CDR2 as FRNRAP. Trimming pared 4 bases from V and 9 bases from J, leaving 6 bases between. The chain's CDR3 is CASGSYPQYF. CDR3 nucleotide sequence: TGTGCTAGTGGTTCCTACCCCCAGTACTTC.

The V and J genes are TRBV7-2 and TRBJ2-1, with 7 bases lining up with TRBD2. The V gene end was trimmed by 2 bases and the J gene end by 8 bases; junction bases not matched to a gene: 15. This CDR3 spans 17 amino acids. Germline V gene data show CDR1 as SGHTA and CDR2 as FQGNSA. CDR3 sequence: CASSLLHTPRLADEQFF. The CDR3 nucleotides read TGTGCCAGCAGCTTATTACATACCCCTAGACTAGCCGATGAGCAGTTCTTC.

The chain has TRBV7-2 and TRBJ1-5; the match to TRBD1 covers 8 bases. Germline lookup yields CDR1 SGHTA and CDR2 FQGNSA. V lost 5 bases to trimming and J lost 6 bases; unmatched junction nucleotides: 9. CDR3 size: 15 residues. CDR3 nucleotides: TGTGCCAGCAGCCTCGACAGGGGAGGAGGTCAGCCCCAGCATTTT. It encodes CASSLDRGGGQPQHF.

This chain links TRBV9 with TRBJ2-7, with TRBD1 matching over 7 bases. V lost 4 bases and J lost 3; bases outside the gene matches: 13. Germline V gives CDR1 SGDLS, CDR2 YYNGEE. The CDR3 loop spans 16 amino acids. The CDR3 sequence: CASSSTTGTSIYEQYF. The CDR3 region has the DNA TGTGCCAGCAGCTCCACGACAGGGACGTCTATCTACGAGCAGTACTTC.

J is TRBJ2-1 and V is TRBV7-2; tentative D call: TRBD1 (6 bases). CDR1 and CDR2 (germline): SGHTA, FQGNSA. V lost 4 bases, J lost 12 bases, and 16 bases lay in between. The CDR3 runs 13 residues. The CDR3 is CASSSDSKLMQFF. For the CDR3, the DNA is TGTGCCAGCAGCTCGGACAGCAAGTTGATGCAGTTCTTC.

The rearrangement links TRBV29-1 to TRBJ1-2, with 10 bases fitting TRBD1. Germline loops: CDR1 SQVTM, CDR2 ANQGSEA. J was trimmed by 5 bases and V by 7 bases; bases with no gene match: 7. The CDR3 extends over 13 amino acids. CDR3 coding DNA: TGCAGCGGAGACAGGGGGCTAGGGTATGGCTACACCTTC. Protein product: CSGDRGLGYGYTF.

The chain has TRBV3-1 (or the pseudogene TRBV3-2) and TRBJ2-3; no clear D gene. Looked up from germline, CDR1 is LGHDT and CDR2 is YNNKEL (reference sequence). CDR3 length equals 15 residues. V lost 0 bases to trimming and J lost 0 bases, with 7 bases between them. The CDR3: CASSQDLESTDTQYF. In nucleotides, the CDR3 is TGTGCCAGCAGCCAAGATTTGGAGAGCACAGATACGCAGTATTTT.

This chain joins TRBV6-5 and TRBJ1-6; 7 bases are shared with TRBD1. CDR3 length equals 15 residues. V lost 3 bases and J lost 8; bases outside the gene matches: 7. Germline V lookup: CDR1 MNHEY, CDR2 SVGAGI. CDR3 sequence: CASSYTTGPDSPLHF. CDR3 DNA sequence: TGTGCCAGCAGTTATACGACAGGGCCGGATTCACCCCTCCACTTT.

V is TRBV9 and J is TRBJ2-2, with D uncertain. CDR3 length: 14 residues. The V and J ends lost 4 bases and 5 bases respectively, with 12 bases between them. The germline CDR1 and CDR2 sequences are SGDLS and YYNGEE. The CDR3 loop is CASSPSVWTGELFF. The CDR3 DNA follows: TGTGCCAGCAGCCCCAGTGTATGGACCGGGGAGCTGTTTTTT.

The chain employs TRBV30 and TRBJ1-6; 8 nucleotides agree with TRBD1. Germline CDR1 reads GTSNPN; CDR2 reads SVGIG (reference sequence). Trimming cost V 3 bases and J 0 bases; bases outside gene matches: 16. CDR3 length equals 20 residues. The CDR3 spells CAWRVGSRQGLSSYNSPLHF. The CDR3 DNA is TGTGCCTGGAGAGTGGGTTCCCGACAGGGGTTGAGCTCCTATAATTCACCCCTCCACTTT.